Below are 28 T cell receptor beta chains sequenced from a single sample in a study of blood T cell repertoires in COVID-19. Generated by immunoSEQ multiplex PCR, the TCRdb table keeps only in-frame clones and is missing some. Altogether around 200,000 clones are present, 85% being singletons, with the ten largest covering under 20%. Sequencing was performed on PBMCs or T cells enriched from blood (not recorded which). The source of these receptors is a man between 40 and 49 years old who had recovered from COVID-19.

This clone occurred a few times. This chain uses TRBV6-5 with TRBJ2-3; D is undetermined. The germline gives CDR1 MNHEY, CDR2 SVGAGI. Trimming took 5 bases from V and 8 from J, leaving 14 bases between them. The CDR3 extends over 13 amino acids. DNA for the CDR3: TGTGCCAGCAGTAGCCGTATTTTAGTTACGCAGTATTTT. Protein product: CASSSRILVTQYF.

The chain combines TRBV18 with TRBJ1-1, with D possibly being TRBD1 (5 bases). CDR3 length equals 14 residues. V lost 5 bases and J lost 5, with 15 bases in between. Germline lookup yields CDR1 KGHSH and CDR2 LQKENI. Written as DNA, the CDR3 is TGTGCCAGCTCAGATCAAGGGGTGGGGACTGAAGCTTTCTTT. This sequence encodes CASSDQGVGTEAFF.

This rearrangement joins TRBV2 to TRBJ2-2, with 9 bases identical to TRBD2. The germline V gene has CDR1 SNHLY and CDR2 FYNNEI. With V trimmed by 1 base and J by 4 bases, 4 bases remained unmatched. This CDR3 spans 16 amino acids. The CDR3 sequence is CASSEEAGGPTGELFF. The DNA of the CDR3 is TGTGCCAGCAGTGAAGAGGCGGGAGGGCCCACCGGGGAGCTGTTTTTT.

This rearrangement joins TRBV18 to TRBJ2-7, with D perhaps matching TRBD1 (5 bases). Germline V gene data show CDR1 as KGHSH and CDR2 as LQKENI. The V gene lost 3 bases and the J gene lost 4 bases, with 13 bases spanning the gap. This CDR3 contains 14 residues. The CDR3 protein is CASSPLRGPYEQYF. The CDR3, as DNA: TGTGCCAGCTCACCTCTAAGGGGTCCATACGAGCAGTACTTC.

The J gene is TRBJ2-1, the V gene TRBV14; tentatively, D is TRBD2 (6 bases). V lost 4 bases to trimming and J lost 8 bases, with 21 bases between them. Germline V gene lookup returns CDR1 SGHDN and CDR2 FVKESK. CDR3 length equals 16 residues. This chain's CDR3 is CASSLRDSIPGDEQFF. The CDR3 DNA is TGTGCCAGCAGCCTCCGGGACTCAATCCCGGGGGATGAGCAGTTCTTC. The full variable domain, completed using reference TRBV14 and TRBJ2-1, is EAGVTQFPSHSVIEKGQTVTLRCDPISGHDNLYWYRRVMGKEIKFLLHFVKESKQDESGMPNNRFLAERTGGTYSTLKVQPAELEDSGVYFCASSLRDSIPGDEQFFGPGTRLTVL.

This clone was picked up one time. This chain joins TRBV11-3 and TRBJ2-5; no reliable D call. V lost 1 base, J lost 3 bases, and 6 bases lay in between. The germline V gene encodes CDR1 SGHNT and CDR2 YENEEA. The CDR3 runs 13 residues. This CDR3 reads CASSLGEKETQYF. Written as DNA, the CDR3 is TGTGCCAGCAGCTTAGGAGAAAAAGAGACCCAGTACTTC.

The CDR3 DNA follows: TGCGCCAGCAGCCAAGCGGACAGGGGGCACGAAAAACTGTTTTTT. Translation gives CASSQADRGHEKLFF. The gene calls are TRBV4-3 and TRBJ1-4; 11 positions agree with TRBD1. The CDR3 sequence is 15 residues long. With 1 base clipped from V and 8 bases from J, the junction kept 3 bases outside the gene matches. CDR1 and CDR2 from the germline V gene are LGHNA and YSLEER.

The genes are TRBV12-3 or TRBV12-4 and TRBJ1-2, with D possibly matching TRBD1 (5 bases). CDR3 size: 13 residues. The V and J ends lost 0 bases and 4 bases respectively, with 6 bases between them. The CDR3 here is CASSLAGGYGYTF. The CDR3 coding sequence is TGTGCCAGCAGTTTAGCGGGGGGCTATGGCTACACCTTC.

V gene TRBV28 combines with J gene TRBJ2-7, with 9 nucleotides matching TRBD1. CDR1 MDHEN and CDR2 SYDVKM come from the germline V gene. J gave up 0 bases and V 5 bases, and 8 bases lay outside the gene matches. The CDR3 length is 16 residues. The CDR3 loop is CASSQIGTGFSYEQYF. Here the CDR3 DNA reads TGTGCCAGCAGTCAGATTGGGACAGGGTTCTCCTACGAGCAGTACTTC.

This clone has just one count. The chain links TRBV9 to TRBJ2-3, with D possibly matching TRBD2 (6 bases). This CDR3 region has 17 residues. The V end was cut by 3 bases, the J end by 5 bases, with 22 bases between. CDR1 and CDR2 from the germline V gene are SGDLS and YYNGEE. The CDR3: CASSERREQGNVDTQYF. In nucleotides, the CDR3 is TGTGCCAGCAGCGAGAGGAGGGAGCAGGGAAATGTAGATACGCAGTATTTT.

The chain is built from TRBV11-2 and TRBJ2-2, with D perhaps TRBD2 (5 bases). The length of the CDR3 is 16 residues. The V end lost 4 bases, the J end lost 2 bases, and 14 bases lay between the germline ends. Germline V gene data show CDR1 as SGHAT and CDR2 as FQNNGV. For the CDR3, the DNA is TGTGCCAGCAGCTCATTAGCGCCCTCCAACACCGGGGAGCTGTTTTTT. Its protein product is CASSSLAPSNTGELFF.

V usage is TRBV18 and J usage is TRBJ1-4; D is uncertain. Germline assignment: CDR1 KGHSH and CDR2 LQKENI. This CDR3 comprises 15 residues. The ends were cut back, 3 bases at V and 1 base at J, with 9 bases in the middle. This chain's CDR3 is CASSPEGRTNEKLFF. CDR3 DNA sequence: TGTGCCAGCTCACCGGAGGGTCGAACTAATGAAAAACTGTTTTTT.

This clone was seen a few times. A junction end diverges from the germline sequence, so it may reflect a read error. The rearrangement uses TRBV7-9 and TRBJ2-7, with 8 bases fitting TRBD2. This CDR3 spans 9 amino acids. CDR1 is SEHNR, CDR2 FQNEAQ, per germline (reference sequence). This CDR3 is CARPGLGGF. For the CDR3, the DNA is TGTGCCAGACCGGGACTAGGAGGCTTC.

The rearrangement joins TRBV4-1 to TRBJ1-5; a weak D match, TRBD1 (5 bases). Germline V gives CDR1 MGHRA, CDR2 YSYEKL. With 4 bases removed from V and 5 bases from J, the gap between germline ends came to 15 bases. CDR3 length: 15 residues. The CDR3: CASSPEVTGDQPQHF. The CDR3 DNA sequence: TGCGCCAGCAGCCCAGAGGTCACAGGCGATCAGCCCCAGCATTTT.

The chain couples TRBV9 to TRBJ2-1; weak D call: TRBD2 (6 bases). Germline CDR1 SGDLS, CDR2 YYNGEE. The CDR3 length is 15 residues. Trimming removed 0 bases from V and 3 bases from J, with 10 bases in between. CDR3 DNA sequence: TGTGCCAGCAGCGTAGCATCGGGAGACTACAATGAGCAGTTCTTC. It encodes CASSVASGDYNEQFF. The complete variable domain, with remaining parts taken from reference TRBV9 and TRBJ2-1, reads DSGVTQTPKHLITATGQRVTLRCSPRSGDLSVYWYQQSLDQGLQFLIQYYNGEERAKGNILERFSAQQFPDLHSELNLSSLELGDSALYFCASSVASGDYNEQFFGPGTRLTVL.

This clone has a count of ten or more. This chain connects TRBV25-1 to TRBJ2-7; 9 bases agree with TRBD1. The CDR3 totals 14 residues. V lost 5 bases and J lost 2; bases outside the gene matches: 4. Germline values: CDR1 MGHDK, CDR2 SYGVNS. The CDR3 region is CASSKGQGTYEQYF. CDR3 sequence (DNA): TGTGCCAGCAGTAAAGGACAGGGGACCTACGAGCAGTACTTC.

The V gene is TRBV11-2, the J gene TRBJ1-5, with unresolved D. Germline lookup yields CDR1 SGHAT and CDR2 FQNNGV. The CDR3 has 13 residues. The ends were cut back, 0 bases at V and 6 bases at J, with 6 bases in the middle. CDR3 nucleotides: TGTGCCAGCAGCTTAGATCTTATTCAGCCCCAGCATTTT. Amino acid sequence: CASSLDLIQPQHF.

V usage is TRBV11-1 and J usage is TRBJ2-7, with 10 nucleotides matching TRBD2. This CDR3 comprises 15 residues. V was clipped by 4 bases and J by 6 bases; unmatched bases: 9. Germline V CDR1 and CDR2: SGHAT, FQDESV (reference sequence). In nucleotides, the CDR3 is TGTGCCAGCAGCTCAGTAGCTAGCGGGAGTTTCGAGCAGTACTTC. This gives the protein CASSSVASGSFEQYF.

The gene calls are TRBV19 and TRBJ2-7, with D possibly TRBD2 on 6 matching bases. The CDR3 runs to 16 residues. Deletions cut 6 bases from V and 2 bases from J, with 20 bases between. The germline CDR1 and CDR2 sequences are LNHDA and SQIVND (reference sequence). CDR3 sequence reads: CASSQLSGPFAYEQYF. The CDR3 DNA follows: TGTGCCAGTAGCCAACTTAGCGGCCCGTTTGCCTACGAGCAGTACTTC.

The rearrangement joins TRBV3-1 (or the pseudogene TRBV3-2) to TRBJ2-7, with D possibly matching TRBD2 (5 bases). This CDR3 region has 15 residues. V dropped 1 base and J dropped 0 bases, with 10 bases sitting between them. From germline, CDR1 is LGHDT and CDR2 YNNKEL (reference sequence). The CDR3 loop is CASSQGQGSSYEQYF. CDR3 DNA: TGTGCCAGCAGCCAAGGGCAAGGGAGCTCCTACGAGCAGTACTTC.

The chain uses TRBV4-1 and TRBJ2-1; no clear D gene. The CDR3 length is 15 residues. Germline values: CDR1 MGHRA, CDR2 YSYEKL. With 0 bases removed from V and 9 bases from J, the gap between germline ends came to 15 bases. The CDR3 loop is CASSQDKRENGEQFF. CDR3 nucleotide sequence: TGCGCCAGCAGCCAAGATAAGAGAGAGAATGGTGAGCAGTTCTTC.

The V and J genes are TRBV5-1 and TRBJ1-5; tentative D call: TRBD1 (5 bases). CDR3 length: 15 residues. Trimming removed 4 bases from V and 1 base from J, with 12 bases in between. CDR1 is SGHRS and CDR2 is YFSETQ in the germline V gene. The chain's CDR3 is CASSPWGGSNQPQHF. The CDR3 DNA follows: TGCGCCAGCAGCCCGTGGGGGGGGAGCAATCAGCCCCAGCATTTT.

This chain connects TRBV7-8 to TRBJ2-7; maybe TRBD2 (6 bases). The CDR3 loop spans 14 amino acids. Germline-derived CDR1 and CDR2 are SGHVS and FQNEAQ. With 5 bases removed from V and 0 bases from J, the gap between germline ends came to 11 bases. The CDR3 DNA follows: TGTGCCAGCAGCGACCGGACTAACTCCTACGAGCAGTACTTC. Translating gives CASSDRTNSYEQYF.

A few counts support this clone. The genes are TRBV30 and TRBJ1-1; D is unclear. V lost 0 bases, J lost 5 bases, and 10 bases lay in between. The CDR3 length is 13 residues. The germline CDR1 and CDR2 sequences are GTSNPN and SVGIG (reference sequence). CDR3 protein: CAWSVSSRTEAFF. The CDR3 nucleotides are TGTGCCTGGAGTGTTTCTTCACGGACTGAAGCTTTCTTT.

V and J are TRBV10-3 and TRBJ2-1, with TRBD2 matching 13 bases. Germline assignment: CDR1 ENHRY and CDR2 SYGVKD. J was trimmed by 0 bases and V by 7 bases; bases with no gene match: 12. The CDR3 loop spans 19 amino acids. CDR3 region: CAITPGTSGTGSSYNEQFF. DNA for the CDR3: TGTGCCATCACTCCCGGGACTAGCGGGACTGGGAGCTCCTACAATGAGCAGTTCTTC.

The gene calls are TRBV29-1 and TRBJ2-7, with 12 positions matching TRBD2. The CDR3 consists of 17 residues. V lost 4 bases to trimming and J lost 3 bases; unmatched junction nucleotides: 13. Germline lookup yields CDR1 SQVTM and CDR2 ANQGSEA. As DNA, the CDR3 is TGCAGCGTTGGTAGGAGCCGTACTAGCGGGAGGATCTACGAGCAGTACTTC. It translates to CSVGRSRTSGRIYEQYF.

This sequence joins TRBV19 and TRBJ2-7; 8 bases match TRBD1. Germline CDR1 and CDR2: LNHDA and SQIVND (reference sequence). J gave up 5 bases and V 3 bases, and 6 bases lay outside the gene matches. This CDR3 is 14 amino acids long. CDR3 loop: CASSIRGRVDEQYF. The CDR3, as DNA: TGTGCCAGTAGTATCAGGGGGCGCGTAGACGAGCAGTACTTC.

The chain combines TRBV19 with TRBJ1-4; TRBD1 aligns across 8 bases. The trim removed 5 bases at V and 8 bases at J, leaving 13 bases unmatched. This CDR3 is built from 16 residues. From germline, CDR1 is LNHDA and CDR2 SQIVND (reference sequence). The CDR3: CASSHPRGRGREKLFF. CDR3 coding DNA: TGTGCCAGTAGTCACCCCCGGGGCAGGGGGCGGGAAAAACTGTTTTTT.